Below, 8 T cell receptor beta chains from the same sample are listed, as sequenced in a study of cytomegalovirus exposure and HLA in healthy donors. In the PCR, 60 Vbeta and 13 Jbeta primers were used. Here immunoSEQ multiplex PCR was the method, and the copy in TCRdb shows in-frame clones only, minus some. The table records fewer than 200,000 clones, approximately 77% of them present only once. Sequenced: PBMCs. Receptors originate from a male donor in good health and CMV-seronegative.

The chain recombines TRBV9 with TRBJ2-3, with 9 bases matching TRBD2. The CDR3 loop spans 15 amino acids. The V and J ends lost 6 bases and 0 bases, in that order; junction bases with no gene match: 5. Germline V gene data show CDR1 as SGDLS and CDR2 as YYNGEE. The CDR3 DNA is TGTGCCAGCACCAACAGCGGGGGGAGCACAGATACGCAGTATTTT. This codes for CASTNSGGSTDTQYF.

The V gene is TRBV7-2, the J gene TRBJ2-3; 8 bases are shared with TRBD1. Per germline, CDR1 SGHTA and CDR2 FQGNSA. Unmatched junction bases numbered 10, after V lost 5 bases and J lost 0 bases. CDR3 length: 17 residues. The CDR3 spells CASSLSGTGPSTDTQYF. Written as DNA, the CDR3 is TGTGCCAGCAGCCTCTCTGGGACAGGCCCTAGCACAGATACGCAGTATTTT.

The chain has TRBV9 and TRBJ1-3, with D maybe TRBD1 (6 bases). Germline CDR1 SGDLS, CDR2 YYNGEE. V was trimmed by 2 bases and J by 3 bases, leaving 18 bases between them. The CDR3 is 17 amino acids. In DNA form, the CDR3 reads TGTGCCAGCAGCGTGGCGGCACAGGGCGTTGGTGGAAACACCATATATTTT. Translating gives CASSVAAQGVGGNTIYF.

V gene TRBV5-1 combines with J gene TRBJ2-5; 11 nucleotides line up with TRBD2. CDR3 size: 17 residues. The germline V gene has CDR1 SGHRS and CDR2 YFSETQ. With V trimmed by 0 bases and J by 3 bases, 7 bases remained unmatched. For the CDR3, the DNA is TGCGCCAGCAGCTTGGGCTTGCTAGCGGGGGGCGAAGAGACCCAGTACTTC. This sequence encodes CASSLGLLAGGEETQYF.

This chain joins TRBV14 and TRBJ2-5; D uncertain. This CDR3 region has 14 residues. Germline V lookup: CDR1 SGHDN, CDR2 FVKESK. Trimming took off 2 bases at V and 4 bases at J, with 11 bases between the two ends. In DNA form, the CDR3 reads TGTGCCAGCAGCCAATCGGGTTTACGAGAGACCCAGTACTTC. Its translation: CASSQSGLRETQYF. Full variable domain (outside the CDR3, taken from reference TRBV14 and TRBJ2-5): EAGVTQFPSHSVIEKGQTVTLRCDPISGHDNLYWYRRVMGKEIKFLLHFVKESKQDESGMPNNRFLAERTGGTYSTLKVQPAELEDSGVYFCASSQSGLRETQYFGPGTRLLVL.

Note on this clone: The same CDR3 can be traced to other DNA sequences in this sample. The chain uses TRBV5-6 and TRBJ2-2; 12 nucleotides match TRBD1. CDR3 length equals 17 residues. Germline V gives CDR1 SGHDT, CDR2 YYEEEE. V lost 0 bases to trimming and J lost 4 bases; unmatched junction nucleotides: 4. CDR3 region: CASSLGGQGATTGELFF. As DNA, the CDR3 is TGTGCCAGCAGCTTGGGGGGACAGGGGGCGACCACCGGGGAGCTGTTTTTT.

CDR3 amino acids: CASSERGHAKFF. The CDR3 bases are TGTGCCAGCAGTGAAAGGGGACATGCGAAGTTCTTC. The J gene is TRBJ2-1, the V gene TRBV2; perhaps TRBD1 as D (6 bases). This CDR3 has 12 amino acids. CDR1 and CDR2 (germline): SNHLY, FYNNEI. Trimming cost V 2 bases and J 14 bases, with 13 bases left between them.

In DNA form, the CDR3 reads TGTGCCAGCAGTGCCGCAGGGGTTGTTTTGGACACTGAAGCTTTCTTT. This sequence encodes CASSAAGVVLDTEAFF. V usage is TRBV28 and J usage is TRBJ1-1, with a tentative D call TRBD1 (6 bases). Germline loops: CDR1 MDHEN, CDR2 SYDVKM. The V end was cut by 5 bases, the J end by 3 bases, with 19 bases between. The CDR3 runs 16 residues.